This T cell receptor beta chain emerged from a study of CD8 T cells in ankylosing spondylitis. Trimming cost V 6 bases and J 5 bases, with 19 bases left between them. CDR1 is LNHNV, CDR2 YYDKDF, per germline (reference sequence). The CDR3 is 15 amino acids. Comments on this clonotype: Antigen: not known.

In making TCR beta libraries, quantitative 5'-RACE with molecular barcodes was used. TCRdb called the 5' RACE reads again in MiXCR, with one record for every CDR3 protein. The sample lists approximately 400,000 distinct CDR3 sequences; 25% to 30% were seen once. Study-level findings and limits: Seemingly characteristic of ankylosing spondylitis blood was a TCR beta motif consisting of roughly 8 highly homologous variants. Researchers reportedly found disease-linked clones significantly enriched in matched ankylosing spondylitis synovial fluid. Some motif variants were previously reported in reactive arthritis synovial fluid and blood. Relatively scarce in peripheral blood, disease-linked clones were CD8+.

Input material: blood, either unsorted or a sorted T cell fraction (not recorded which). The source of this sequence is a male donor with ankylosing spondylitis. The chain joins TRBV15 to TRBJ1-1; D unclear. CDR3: CATRSTETIYTEAFF. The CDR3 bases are TGTGCCACCAGGTCCACGGAGACAATTTATACTGAAGCTTTCTTT.